These 14 T cell receptor beta chains were all obtained from the same sample, sequenced in a study of tumor-infiltrating lymphocytes in primary liver carcinoma. cDNA specific to TCR beta was made from 450 to 650 ng of total RNA, with a constant-region primer employed for priming. Libraries covering TCR beta were generated through three nested multiplex PCR rounds (using a slightly modified ARM-PCR). Primers for the first two PCR rounds were TRBV1-TRBV30 forward primers and a C-beta reverse primer (approximately 10 cycles per round). TCRdb used MiXCR to reprocess the multiplex PCR reads, holding one entry per CDR3 protein. The table has roughly 120,000 distinct CDR3 sequences, about two thirds seen once; the top ten hold over 8%. The tissue used was unsorted bulk material of about 19-30 mg. RNA and DNA were co-extracted from it with the AllPrep DNA/RNA mini kit. Sequenced input: tumor-adjacent normal liver tissue. These receptors were taken from a woman aged 60-70 years with primary liver carcinoma and hepatitis B virus infection.

With regard to this clonotype: Here the CDR3 omits its conserved ending phenylalanine or tryptophan, so a read error is the likely source. In DNA, the CDR3 is TGTGCCAGCAGTTACCTACGCAGGGCCAAACTAGTGAATGATCAGTTCCTC. Encoded protein: CASSYLRRAKLVNDQFL. The rearrangement uses TRBV6-5 and TRBJ2-1; D is perhaps TRBD1 or TRBD2 (5 bases each). The CDR3 has 17 amino acids. CDR1 MNHEY and CDR2 SVGAGI come from the germline V gene.

Comment on this clonotype: Relative to the germline gene, one junction end is altered; a read error may explain this. This chain links TRBV12-3 or TRBV12-4 with TRBJ1-5; TRBD1 agrees at 7 bases. The length of the CDR3 is 15 residues. CDR3 residues: CASSMTGSRNQPQHF. In nucleotides, the CDR3 is TGTGCCAGCTCTATGACAGGGAGCCGTAATCAGCCCCAGCACTTT.

This clonotype has just one count. The chain has TRBV28 and TRBJ2-5, with 10 bases identical to TRBD1. CDR1 and CDR2 (germline): MDHEN, SYDVKM. Losses at the gene ends were 7 bases for V and 5 bases for J; bases not matched to a gene: 19. The CDR3 contains 18 residues. The CDR3 reads CASMRLFDRGRLGETQYF. The CDR3 DNA is TGTGCCAGCATGCGATTGTTTGACAGGGGGCGTTTAGGGGAGACCCAGTACTTC.

The chain combines TRBV10-2 with TRBJ2-3, with a weak D call TRBD2 (6 bases). The CDR3 extends over 17 amino acids. Per germline, CDR1 WSHSY and CDR2 SAAADI. Trimming left V 4 bases short and J 1 base short, with 18 bases between. This CDR3 is CASSGGGAGAGTDTQYF. For the CDR3, the DNA is TGCGCCAGCAGTGGGGGCGGGGCTGGGGCTGGCACAGATACGCAGTATTTT.

About this clonotype itself: This may be a read error: a much more frequent sequence differs by one nucleotide. The CDR3 loop reads CVSSADGLVEAFF. In nucleotides, the CDR3 is TGTGTCAGCAGCGCTGATGGACTGGTTGAAGCTTTCTTT. The V and J genes are TRBV7-9 and TRBJ1-1; unclear D gene. Germline V lookup: CDR1 SEHNR, CDR2 FQNEAQ (reference sequence). The CDR3 is 13 residues long.

This clonotype was picked up many times. This sequence joins TRBV28 and TRBJ2-1, with TRBD2 matching 8 bases. Germline values: CDR1 MDHEN, CDR2 SYDVKM. This CDR3 spans 13 amino acids. V lost 3 bases, J lost 15 bases, and 10 bases stayed unmatched. CDR3 DNA: TGTGCCAGCAGTTTCTCGTCCGGGACTAGTCTGTTCTTC. Translated, it gives CASSFSSGTSLFF.

About this clonotype itself: One junction end does not reproduce the germline sequence, and a read error may be involved. This chain links TRBV7-9 with TRBJ2-1, with 9 bases matching TRBD1. CDR1 SEHNR and CDR2 FQNEAQ come from the germline V gene (reference sequence). This CDR3 contains 15 residues. CDR3 DNA: TGTGTCGGCAGCTTCGACAGGGGGAGAGAGAATGACCAGTTCTTC. Encoded protein: CVGSFDRGRENDQFF.

As concerns this clonotype: The junction does not match germline at one end; this may be a read error. The chain joins TRBV11-2 to TRBJ2-3, with D unclear. The CDR3 runs to 12 residues. Germline assignment: CDR1 SGHAT and CDR2 FQNNGV. This CDR3 reads CASSTRADTQYF. CDR3 bases: TGTGCCAGCAGCACCCGGGCGGATACTCAGTATTTT.

About this clonotype: A read error may produce the germline difference seen at one junction end. V gene TRBV11-2 combines with J gene TRBJ2-7; the D is unclear. The CDR3 spans 14 residues. Per the germline V gene, CDR1 is SGHAT and CDR2 is FQNNGV. CDR3 protein: CVISLAVRTYEPYF. CDR3 nucleotide sequence: TGTGTCATCAGCTTAGCCGTGAGGACCTACGAGCCGTACTTC.

The chain is built from TRBV28 and TRBJ2-4; D is undetermined. Germline assignment: CDR1 MDHEN and CDR2 SYDVKM. Trimming shortened V by 7 bases and J by 1 base, and 11 bases separated the two germline ends. This CDR3 has 14 residues. The DNA of the CDR3 is TGTGCCAGCAACCCGGGTAGTGCCAAAAACATTCAGTACTTC. As protein: CASNPGSAKNIQYF.

With regard to this clonotype: This may come from a read error, since a much larger clone is one base off. The rearrangement uses TRBV6-1 and TRBJ1-4; a possible D gene is TRBD1 (5 bases). This CDR3 comprises 14 residues. Trimming stripped 10 bases from V and 8 bases from J, with 20 bases between. The germline gives CDR1 MNHNS, CDR2 SASEGT. The CDR3 loop reads CAILPGPSEEKLFF. The CDR3 nucleotides are TGTGCCATCCTACCGGGACCTTCGGAGGAAAAACTGTTTTTT.

As for this clonotype: A read error may produce the germline difference seen at one junction end. This chain connects TRBV5-1 to TRBJ2-3; D is possibly TRBD1 or TRBD2 (5 bases each). The germline gives CDR1 SGHRS, CDR2 YFSETQ. The CDR3 is made up of 14 amino acids. CDR3 bases: TGCGCCAGCAGGAGGGGAGAACGCACAGATACGCGGTATTTT. Protein: CASRRGERTDTRYF.

Worth noting for this clonotype: An end of the junction does not agree with germline; a read error may underlie this. The chain couples TRBV12-3 or TRBV12-4 to TRBJ2-7, with 11 nucleotides matching TRBD2. This CDR3 comprises 16 residues. The CDR3 region has the DNA TGTGCCAGCAGCTCCCTGACTAGCGGGGTTACCTACGAACAGTACTTC. Its protein product is CASSSLTSGVTYEQYF.

This clonotype was seen many times. The rearrangement joins TRBV29-1 to TRBJ2-7, with a tentative D call TRBD2 (5 bases). The CDR3 has 16 amino acids. CDR1 SQVTM and CDR2 ANQGSEA come from the germline V gene. Trimming shortened V by 4 bases and J by 4 bases, and 23 bases separated the two germline ends. In nucleotides, the CDR3 is TGCAGCGTTGTGAGCCCAGGAGGATCGGTGGGATACGAGCAGTACTTC. Amino acids: CSVVSPGGSVGYEQYF.